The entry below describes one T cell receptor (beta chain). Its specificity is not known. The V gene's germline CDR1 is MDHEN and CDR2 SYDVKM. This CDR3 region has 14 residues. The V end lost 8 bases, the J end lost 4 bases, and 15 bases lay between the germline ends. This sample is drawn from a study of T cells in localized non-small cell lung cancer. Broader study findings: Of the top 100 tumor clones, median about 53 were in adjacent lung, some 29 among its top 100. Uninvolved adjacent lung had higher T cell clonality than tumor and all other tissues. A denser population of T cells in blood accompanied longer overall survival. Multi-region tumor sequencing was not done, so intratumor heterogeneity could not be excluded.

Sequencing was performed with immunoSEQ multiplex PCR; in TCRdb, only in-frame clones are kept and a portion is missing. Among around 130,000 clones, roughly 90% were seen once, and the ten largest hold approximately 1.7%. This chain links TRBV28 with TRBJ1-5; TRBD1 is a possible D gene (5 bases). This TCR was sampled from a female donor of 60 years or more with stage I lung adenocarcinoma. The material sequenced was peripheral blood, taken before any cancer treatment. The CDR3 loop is CASHRAGLNQPQHF. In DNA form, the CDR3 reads TGTGCCAGCCACCGGGCAGGGCTAAATCAGCCCCAGCATTTT.